The 19 T cell receptor beta chains reported below all come from one sample, sequenced in a study of persistence of HIV-infected CD4 T cells. The immunoSEQ assay was version 4, run in survey mode. The method was immunoSEQ multiplex PCR; TCRdb's version includes in-frame clones alone and lacks a portion of them. The sample consists of about 45,000 clones, 88% of them appearing once. Cells were stimulated nonspecifically with anti-CD3/anti-CD28 magnetic beads. Responding CD4+ T cells were sorted by upregulation of both CD40 ligand and CD69. These receptors' antigens are unknown. This specimen was CD4+ T cells sorted from PBMCs after approximately 20-hour stimulation, taken from a patient who received antiretroviral therapy. These receptors were collected from an adult woman with HIV who was CMV-seropositive.

J is TRBJ1-1 and V is TRBV28; D not resolved. V dropped 3 bases and J dropped 8 bases, with 10 bases sitting between them. The germline V gene has CDR1 MDHEN and CDR2 SYDVKM. CDR3 size: 12 residues. For the CDR3, the DNA is TGTGCCAGCAGTTTGAATGGTCCAGAAGCTTTCTTT. Protein: CASSLNGPEAFF.

The rearrangement links TRBV5-1 to TRBJ2-1; 10 bases map to TRBD2. V shed 0 bases, J shed 4 bases, and the junction held 4 bases outside the gene matches. The germline gives CDR1 SGHRS, CDR2 YFSETQ. This CDR3 is built from 16 residues. Written as DNA, the CDR3 is TGCGCCAGCAGCTTGGTAGCGGGGGGCGGATACAATGAGCAGTTCTTC. Translating gives CASSLVAGGGYNEQFF.

The chain carries TRBV24-1 and TRBJ1-2, with D perhaps matching TRBD1 (6 bases). Germline values: CDR1 KGHDR, CDR2 SFDVKD. Trimming stripped 4 bases from V and 8 bases from J, with 16 bases between. This CDR3 has 14 residues. CDR3 sequence reads: CATSEVGTPGGYTF. The CDR3 coding sequence is TGTGCCACCAGTGAGGTTGGGACACCGGGAGGCTACACCTTC.

V gene TRBV19 combines with J gene TRBJ1-5; D is ambiguous. The V and J ends lost 5 bases and 6 bases respectively, with 11 bases between them. The CDR3 is 13 residues long. Germline CDR1 is LNHDA and CDR2 is SQIVND (reference sequence). The CDR3 DNA reads as TGTGCCAGTAGTCAAGGCAACAGTCAGCCCCAGCATTTT. It is translated as CASSQGNSQPQHF. Together with reference TRBV19 and TRBJ1-5, the CDR3 gives the full variable domain: DGGITQSPKYLFRKEGQNVTLSCEQNLNHDAMYWYRQDPGQGLRLIYYSQIVNDFQKGDIAEGYSVSREKKESFPLTVTSAQKNPTAFYLCASSQGNSQPQHFGDGTRLSIL.

This rearrangement joins TRBV6-4 to TRBJ2-2; D is perhaps TRBD2 (6 bases). Between the trimmed V and J ends, which lost 5 bases and 7 bases, there was a span of 17 bases. The CDR3 consists of 15 residues. The germline V gene has CDR1 MRHNA and CDR2 SNTAGT. For the CDR3, the DNA is TGTGCCAGCAGTAAAACAGGCCTTAGCGGCGGGGAGCTGTTTTTT. Encoded protein: CASSKTGLSGGELFF.

The chain links TRBV28 to TRBJ2-7, with 8 nucleotides matching TRBD1. Germline trimming cut 10 bases from V and 3 bases from J; bases unmatched to any gene: 5. This CDR3 region has 12 residues. In germline, CDR1 is MDHEN, CDR2 SYDVKM. This chain's CDR3 is CATTGQDYEQYV. CDR3 sequence (DNA): TGTGCCACCACGGGACAGGACTACGAGCAGTACGTC.

The J gene is TRBJ2-4, the V gene TRBV11-2; TRBD2 aligns across 9 bases. Germline loops: CDR1 SGHAT, CDR2 FQNNGV. V lost 0 bases, J lost 0 bases, and 12 bases stayed unmatched. CDR3 length: 20 residues. CDR3: CASSLDFGGGATLAKNIQYF. DNA of the CDR3: TGTGCCAGCAGCTTAGATTTCGGCGGGGGGGCTACTCTAGCCAAAAACATTCAGTACTTC.

This clone was picked up a small number of times. The chain recombines TRBV7-7 with TRBJ2-7; 12 bases line up with TRBD1. The V gene's germline CDR1 is SSHAT and CDR2 FNYEAQ (reference sequence). The CDR3 extends over 18 amino acids. With V trimmed by 5 bases and J by 7 bases, 18 bases remained unmatched. CDR3 DNA: TGTGCCAGCAGCCCATCGGGGACAGGGGGCACCAGGGTGCGTGAGCAGTACGTC. This encodes CASSPSGTGGTRVREQYV.

The chain carries TRBV19 and TRBJ2-3; D is unresolved. The germline V and J ends were trimmed by 7 bases and 0 bases, with 11 bases remaining between them. The CDR3 extends over 14 amino acids. CDR1 LNHDA and CDR2 SQIVND come from the germline V gene (reference sequence). CDR3 loop: CASKDGRSTDTQYF. The CDR3 nucleotides read TGTGCCAGTAAAGACGGGCGAAGCACAGATACGCAGTATTTT.

The chain couples TRBV12-3 or TRBV12-4 to TRBJ1-5; D is uncertain. The CDR3 totals 11 residues. Trimming cost V 3 bases and J 9 bases, with 6 bases left between them. The CDR3 DNA follows: TGTGCCAGCAGTTTGCGGGGGCCCCAGCATTTT. It translates to CASSLRGPQHF.

V gene TRBV24-1 combines with J gene TRBJ2-2; 8 bases align to TRBD1. This CDR3 contains 16 residues. The V gene's germline CDR1 is KGHDR and CDR2 SFDVKD. J gave up 1 base and V 4 bases, and 4 bases lay outside the gene matches. CDR3 DNA: TGTGCCACCAGTGACGACGGACAGGGGAACACCGGGGAGCTGTTTTTT. Protein product: CATSDDGQGNTGELFF.

CDR3 in DNA: TGTGCCAGCAGCGTGGGGGCCGGAAACACCATATATTTT. Translation: CASSVGAGNTIYF. This chain joins TRBV7-6 and TRBJ1-3; D is perhaps TRBD1 (6 bases). This CDR3 has 13 residues. V was cut by 5 bases and J by 4 bases, with 9 bases left in between. Germline assignment: CDR1 SGHVS and CDR2 FNYEAQ. Variable domain in full (rest from reference TRBV7-6 and TRBJ1-3): GAGVSQSPRYKVTKRGQDVALRCDPISGHVSLYWYRQALGQGPEFLTYFNYEAQQDKSGLPNDRFSAERPEGSISTLTIQRTEQRDSAMYRCASSVGAGNTIYFGEGSWLTVV.

This clone occurred once. J is TRBJ2-3 and V is TRBV2; 10 nucleotides align to TRBD1. Germline V gene lookup returns CDR1 SNHLY and CDR2 FYNNEI. The CDR3 sequence is 15 residues long. With 6 bases clipped from V and 2 bases from J, the junction kept 5 bases outside the gene matches. For the CDR3, the DNA is TGTGCCAGCAGGACCGGGACAGGGGACACAGATACGCAGTATTTT. As protein: CASRTGTGDTDTQYF. The variable domain in full, with the rest retrieved from reference TRBV2 and TRBJ2-3, is EPEVTQTPSHQVTQMGQEVILRCVPISNHLYFYWYRQILGQKVEFLVSFYNNEISEKSEIFDDQFSVERPDGSNFTLKIRSTKLEDSAMYFCASRTGTGDTDTQYFGPGTRLTVL.

The chain is built from TRBV29-1 and TRBJ1-1; D unresolved. The germline gives CDR1 SQVTM, CDR2 ANQGSEA. V gave up 3 bases and J gave up 7 bases, with 3 bases separating them. This CDR3 is 9 amino acids long. The CDR3 nucleotides read TGCAGCGTTGACGGTGAAGCTTTCTTT. The encoded protein is CSVDGEAFF. The whole variable domain, remainder taken from reference TRBV29-1 and TRBJ1-1, is SAVISQKPSRDICQRGTSLTIQCQVDSQVTMMFWYRQQPGQSLTLIATANQGSEATYESGFVIDKFPISRPNLTFSTLTVSNMSPEDSSIYLCSVDGEAFFGQGTRLTVV.

This clone was recorded a few times. The CDR3 sequence: CAASQGLSNQPQHF. Written as DNA, the CDR3 is TGTGCCGCCTCTCAGGGGTTAAGCAATCAGCCCCAGCATTTT. This chain connects TRBV19 to TRBJ1-5, with D possibly matching TRBD1 (6 bases). CDR1 is LNHDA, CDR2 SQIVND, per germline (reference sequence). The CDR3 length is 14 residues. The V end was cut by 11 bases, the J end by 1 base, with 15 bases between.

This sequence joins TRBV5-1 and TRBJ1-4; no clear D gene. The CDR3 sequence is 14 residues long. Trimming stripped 1 base from V and 4 bases from J, with 8 bases between. Looked up from germline, CDR1 is SGHRS and CDR2 is YFSETQ. The CDR3, as DNA: TGCGCCAGCAGCTTGAACAGTTATAATGAAAAACTGTTTTTT. Its protein is CASSLNSYNEKLFF.

The chain couples TRBV3-1 (or the pseudogene TRBV3-2) to TRBJ1-1, with D possibly TRBD1 on 5 matching bases. CDR3 size: 14 residues. V lost 7 bases, J lost 1 base, and 13 bases lay in between. CDR1 and CDR2 from the germline V gene are LGHDT and YNNKEL (reference sequence). Here the CDR3 DNA reads TGTGCCAGCACGCCCGCCCAGGGGAACACTGAAGCTTTCTTT. Amino acids: CASTPAQGNTEAFF.

The CDR3 DNA is TGTGCCAGCAGTTTCTCCTTACTCACAGATACGCAGTATTTT. This translates into CASSFSLLTDTQYF. The chain has TRBV28 and TRBJ2-3; the D is unclear. V lost 3 bases, J lost 2 bases, and 9 bases lay in between. The V gene's germline CDR1 is MDHEN and CDR2 SYDVKM. The CDR3 is 14 residues long.

The chain joins TRBV9 to TRBJ1-1; 9 nucleotides line up with TRBD1. The CDR3 consists of 15 residues. The junction had 8 bases not matched to a gene; V was cut back by 4 bases and J by 4 bases. The germline CDR1 and CDR2 sequences are SGDLS and YYNGEE. The DNA of the CDR3 is TGTGCCAGCAGCCGAGAGGGACAGGGTCGCACTGAAGCTTTCTTT. Encoded protein: CASSREGQGRTEAFF.